Described below is a single TCR beta chain sequence and its context. Sequence at one end of the junction differs from germline and may be a read error. Seattle patients were enrolled while actively infected and followed longitudinally. This sample is drawn from a study of blood T cell repertoires in COVID-19. Study summary: COVID-19 samples collected from the United States, Italy and Spain covered acute and convalescent phases.

The germline V gene encodes CDR1 ENHRY and CDR2 SYGVKD. This CDR3 comprises 12 residues. Libraries were prepared by immunoSEQ multiplex PCR; TCRdb keeps only in-frame clonotypes and omits some of them. This sample has fewer than 450,000 clones; 88% occur once, and the top ten carry approximately 7.3%. The source material was peripheral blood. This TCR was recovered from a woman in her 70s with COVID-19, enrolled during active disease. This chain joins TRBV10-3 and TRBJ2-7; D is perhaps TRBD2 (6 bases). The CDR3 nucleotides read TGTGCCATCACCACCGCGCGGAGGGAAACGCGGTTC. Protein sequence: CAITTARRETRF.